Many counts were recorded for the clone carrying this T cell receptor (beta chain). The target antigen is unknown. This specimen belongs to a study of T cell responses to AZD1222 COVID-19 vaccine. Study-level background: Samples with a second dose at about 4 or about 12 weeks were pooled together.

Profiling relied on immunoSEQ multiplex PCR, and the TCRdb table lists in-frame clones only, not all of them. Altogether some 64,000 clones are present, roughly 87% being singletons, with the ten largest covering 15% to 20%. Study conclusions and caveats: Donors were mostly white British, more females; clonal diversity possibly underestimated. Nearly half of spike-specific TCRs reportedly target variant regions that are unmutated in the B.1.351 and B.1.1.7 variants.

Germline CDR1 reads SGHRS; CDR2 reads YFSETQ. The CDR3 contains 15 residues. J gave up 3 bases and V 3 bases, and 3 bases lay outside the gene matches. Sequenced here: peripheral blood, sampled on day 0 of AZD1222 vaccination. The sequence came from an adult in good health. The V gene is TRBV5-1, the J gene TRBJ2-2; 9 bases are shared with TRBD1. CDR3 sequence: CASSWDRVDTGELFF. The CDR3, as DNA: TGCGCCAGCAGCTGGGACAGGGTTGACACCGGGGAGCTGTTTTTT.